A single sample is the source of the 17 T cell receptor beta chains below, sequenced in a study of blood T cell repertoires in COVID-19. The table came from immunoSEQ multiplex PCR; TCRdb's copy has only in-frame clones and leaves some out. This sample has 200,000 to 250,000 clones, with about 87% found just once. The sample was peripheral blood. The receptors come from a man between 60 and 75 years old with acute or convalescent COVID-19.

The chain employs TRBV2 and TRBJ2-1, with a tentative D call TRBD2 (6 bases). V shed 8 bases and J shed 4 bases, with 12 bases lying between them. Germline V CDR1 and CDR2: SNHLY, FYNNEI. This CDR3 contains 13 residues. For the CDR3, the DNA is TGTGCCAGCTTTGAGCGGGCTTACAATGAGCAGTTCTTC. Its protein is CASFERAYNEQFF.

The chain has TRBV5-4 and TRBJ2-5, with 10 nucleotides matching TRBD2. CDR1 SGHNT and CDR2 YYREEE come from the germline V gene (reference sequence). The CDR3 has 17 residues. V gave up 3 bases and J gave up 5 bases; unmatched junction bases: 13. The CDR3 protein is CASSWGGSGGAEETQYF. For the CDR3, the DNA is TGTGCCAGCAGCTGGGGCGGCAGCGGGGGGGCGGAGGAGACCCAGTACTTC.

The chain has TRBV19 and TRBJ1-4, with 10 bases identical to TRBD1. CDR1 and CDR2 from the germline V gene are LNHDA and SQIVND (reference sequence). The CDR3 consists of 15 residues. V lost 8 bases to trimming and J lost 0 bases; unmatched junction nucleotides: 3. CDR3 amino acids: CASRTGGTTNEKLFF. The CDR3 DNA reads TGTGCCAGTCGGACAGGGGGAACAACTAATGAAAAACTGTTTTTT.

The rearrangement links TRBV18 to TRBJ1-2; 7 bases line up with TRBD1. CDR1 KGHSH and CDR2 LQKENI come from the germline V gene. Trimming cost V 1 base and J 6 bases; bases outside gene matches: 2. CDR3 length: 13 amino acids. The CDR3 DNA sequence: TGTGCCAGCTCACCACGCACAGGGGATGGCTACACCTTC. The encoded protein is CASSPRTGDGYTF.

The chain uses TRBV7-8 and TRBJ2-3, with 8 bases aligning to TRBD2. Per the germline V gene, CDR1 is SGHVS and CDR2 is FQNEAQ. The CDR3 is 18 residues long. With V trimmed by 1 base and J by 0 bases, 9 bases remained unmatched. CDR3 sequence: CASSLGLAPIPSTDTQYF. CDR3 nucleotides: TGTGCCAGCAGCTTAGGACTAGCGCCGATTCCTAGCACAGATACGCAGTATTTT.

This clone occurred once. J is TRBJ2-7 and V is TRBV5-1; the match to TRBD1 covers 9 bases. This CDR3 region has 16 residues. CDR1 SGHRS and CDR2 YFSETQ come from the germline V gene. The J segment lost 2 bases and the V segment lost 1 base, leaving 7 bases of the junction unmatched. The CDR3 region has the DNA TGCGCCAGCAGCTTGAGCCGGGACAGGGCGGCCTACGAGCAGTACTTC. Protein product: CASSLSRDRAAYEQYF.

The V and J genes are TRBV5-7 and TRBJ2-7; 8 bases agree with TRBD1. TRBV5-7 is an open reading frame, and its role is uncertain. V trimming: 4 bases; J trimming: 1 base; junction bases outside the gene matches: 7. The CDR3 totals 15 residues. The CDR3 sequence is CASSRGTGRSYEQYF. CDR3 nucleotides: TGTGCCAGCAGCAGAGGGACAGGAAGATCCTACGAGCAGTACTTC.

This chain connects TRBV18 to TRBJ1-6; TRBD1 matches 11 bases. CDR3 size: 16 residues. Trimming cost V 2 bases and J 6 bases; bases outside gene matches: 3. Germline loops: CDR1 KGHSH, CDR2 LQKENI. Here the CDR3 reads CASSPAGQGGNSPLHF. The CDR3 nucleotides are TGTGCCAGCTCACCAGCGGGACAGGGGGGTAATTCACCCCTCCACTTT.

The V call is TRBV19, the J call TRBJ2-1; 10 nucleotides line up with TRBD1. Trimming took 4 bases from V and 0 from J; bases not matched to a gene: 0. The CDR3 loop spans 15 amino acids. Germline-derived CDR1 and CDR2 are LNHDA and SQIVND (reference sequence). CDR3 sequence reads: CASSRTGGSYNEQFF. The CDR3, as DNA: TGTGCCAGTAGTAGGACAGGGGGCTCCTACAATGAGCAGTTCTTC.

V and J are TRBV14 and TRBJ1-1; 8 positions match TRBD1. CDR3 length: 15 amino acids. Losses at the gene ends were 3 bases for V and 5 bases for J; bases not matched to a gene: 8. Germline CDR1 is SGHDN and CDR2 is FVKESK. The CDR3 DNA reads TGTGCCAGCAGCCACCACAGGGGGACGGAGACTGAAGCTTTCTTT. Translated: CASSHHRGTETEAFF.

V and J are TRBV9 and TRBJ1-3; 7 positions agree with TRBD1. Germline CDR1 is SGDLS and CDR2 is YYNGEE. V shed 2 bases, J shed 0 bases, and the junction held 8 bases outside the gene matches. The length of the CDR3 is 17 residues. For the CDR3, the DNA is TGTGCCAGCAGCGTTTTCGACAGGGAGAGCTCTGGAAACACCATATATTTT. It codes for CASSVFDRESSGNTIYF.

V usage is TRBV28 and J usage is TRBJ1-6; D call uncertain. Germline assignment: CDR1 MDHEN and CDR2 SYDVKM. This CDR3 region has 12 residues. V lost 5 bases and J lost 13, with 12 bases in between. The CDR3 bases are TGTGCCAGCAGTAAGTCGGGTAGCCCCCTCCACTTT. Protein sequence: CASSKSGSPLHF.

The chain joins TRBV6-2 or TRBV6-3 to TRBJ2-1; TRBD2 is a possible D gene (5 bases). CDR1 is MNHEY, CDR2 SVGEGT, per germline. The V and J ends lost 4 bases and 8 bases respectively, with 21 bases between them. The CDR3 loop spans 16 amino acids. The CDR3: CASSSPGLARSHEQFF. Written as DNA, the CDR3 is TGTGCCAGCAGTTCCCCTGGACTGGCTCGAAGCCATGAGCAGTTCTTC.

The V gene is TRBV19, the J gene TRBJ2-7, with 10 bases aligning to TRBD1. V was pared by 10 bases and J by 5 bases, with 14 bases of the junction left unmatched. In germline, CDR1 is LNHDA, CDR2 SQIVND (reference sequence). CDR3 length equals 15 residues. The CDR3 here is CATTGSGTGVHEQYF. The CDR3 coding sequence is TGTGCCACCACGGGTTCGGGGACAGGGGTCCACGAGCAGTACTTC.

This clone was counted only a few times. V is TRBV6-1 and J is TRBJ1-6; 7 positions match TRBD1. Per germline, CDR1 MNHNS and CDR2 SASEGT. CDR3 length: 16 residues. The ends lost 3 bases at V and 6 bases at J; junction bases unmatched: 8. This chain's CDR3 is CASSDTPGQPNSPLHF. Here the CDR3 DNA reads TGTGCCAGCAGTGATACCCCGGGACAGCCTAATTCACCCCTCCACTTT.

The DNA for the CDR3 is TGTGCCATCGCGACAGGTTCAAATGGCTACACCTTC. Translated: CAIATGSNGYTF. This sequence joins TRBV28 and TRBJ1-2; D possibly corresponds to TRBD1 (6 bases). Trimming left V 10 bases short and J 6 bases short, with 15 bases between. The CDR3 extends over 12 amino acids. Looked up from germline, CDR1 is MDHEN and CDR2 is SYDVKM.

The rearrangement uses TRBV9 and TRBJ2-5, with TRBD1 identical over 10 bases. The ends lost 3 bases at V and 1 base at J; junction bases unmatched: 6. From germline, CDR1 is SGDLS and CDR2 YYNGEE. This CDR3 is 16 amino acids long. The CDR3 sequence is CASSGTRDRGQETQYF. The CDR3 nucleotides read TGTGCCAGCAGCGGCACCCGGGACAGGGGCCAAGAGACCCAGTACTTC. Filled out from reference TRBV9 and TRBJ2-5, the complete variable domain reads DSGVTQTPKHLITATGQRVTLRCSPRSGDLSVYWYQQSLDQGLQFLIQYYNGEERAKGNILERFSAQQFPDLHSELNLSSLELGDSALYFCASSGTRDRGQETQYFGPGTRLLVL.